This T cell receptor (beta chain) was documented in a study of tumor-infiltrating lymphocytes in primary liver carcinoma. Turning to the study itself: Every patient in the cohort had a primary liver carcinoma. That carcinoma was treated by surgical resection. Patients were both men and women, whose ages ran from 30 to 69 years.

The authors made TCR beta cDNA from roughly 480 ng total RNA with a constant-region primer. The TCR beta library was amplified through three nested multiplex PCR rounds in a modified ARM-PCR procedure. With TRBV1-TRBV30 forward primers and a C-beta reverse primer, the first two PCR rounds were run for roughly 10 cycles each. TCRdb recomputed calls from the multiplex PCR reads with MiXCR, one row per CDR3 protein. Of about 320,000 distinct CDR3 sequences in the sample, about 60% are singletons; the top ten hold 9%. Whole-study findings and limits: Tumor region pairs showed greater overlap than either tumor-adjacent or tumor-blood pairs did.

This clonotype appeared a few times. Its antigen is currently unknown. Deletions cut 7 bases from V and 5 bases from J, with 9 bases between. There are 13 residues in the CDR3. The V gene's germline CDR1 is MDHEN and CDR2 SYDVKM. Germline DNA was also extracted, with blood RNA taken from unsorted whole blood. The specimen was peripheral blood. V is TRBV28 and J is TRBJ1-6; the D gene is possibly TRBD1 (5 bases). The sequence derives from a man aged 40-50 years with primary liver carcinoma and hepatitis B virus infection. The CDR3 sequence: CASTGTDNSPLHF. For the CDR3, the DNA is TGTGCCAGCACTGGGACCGATAATTCACCCCTCCACTTT. The full variable domain, its missing parts supplied by reference TRBV28 and TRBJ1-6, is DVKVTQSSRYLVKRTGEKVFLECVQDMDHENMFWYRQDPGLGLRLIYFSYDVKMKEKGDIPEGYSVSREKKERFSLILESASTNQTSMYLCASTGTDNSPLHFGNGTRLTVT.